Presented here are 26 T cell receptor beta chains from one specimen sequenced in a study of blood T cell repertoires in COVID-19. Generated by immunoSEQ multiplex PCR, the TCRdb table keeps only in-frame clones and is missing some. The repertoire has roughly 260,000 clones, more than 60% of them found once; the top ten carry 4% to 4.5%. The sequenced sample consisted of peripheral blood. These receptor sequences come from a middle-aged woman with active or convalescent COVID-19.

This chain joins TRBV2 and TRBJ1-2; possible D gene TRBD1, 6 bases. Per germline, CDR1 SNHLY and CDR2 FYNNEI. Trimming took 8 bases from V and 6 from J, leaving 10 bases between them. CDR3 length: 11 amino acids. CDR3 coding DNA: TGTGCCAGCGGCTGGACAGATGGCTACACCTTC. Its protein is CASGWTDGYTF.

The J gene is TRBJ2-6, the V gene TRBV5-5; TRBD2 matches at 9 bases. Trimming cost V 3 bases and J 0 bases; bases outside gene matches: 7. CDR1 is SGHKS and CDR2 is YYEKEE in the germline V gene (reference sequence). The CDR3 is made up of 18 amino acids. This CDR3 is CASSSIAGDLSGANVLTF. The CDR3 nucleotides are TGTGCCAGCAGCTCTATAGCGGGGGACCTCTCTGGGGCCAACGTCCTGACTTTC.

This chain joins TRBV5-1 and TRBJ2-3; 9 bases are shared with TRBD2. The CDR3 runs to 16 residues. J was trimmed by 2 bases and V by 0 bases; bases with no gene match: 4. Germline V gene lookup returns CDR1 SGHRS and CDR2 YFSETQ. This CDR3 reads CASSLERGDATDTQYF. The CDR3 nucleotides read TGCGCCAGCAGCTTGGAGCGGGGGGACGCCACAGATACGCAGTATTTT.

The V gene is TRBV10-3, the J gene TRBJ2-1, with 8 positions matching TRBD2. The V and J ends lost 3 bases and 6 bases, in that order; junction bases with no gene match: 10. CDR1 ENHRY and CDR2 SYGVKD come from the germline V gene. CDR3 length: 16 amino acids. In DNA form, the CDR3 reads TGTGCCATCAGTGAATTCGCGGGCGGGGGGACCAATGAGCAGTTCTTC. As protein: CAISEFAGGGTNEQFF.

This clone showed up just once. The chain carries TRBV5-6 and TRBJ2-7; 9 positions match TRBD1. The CDR3 consists of 18 residues. Unmatched junction bases numbered 13, after V lost 1 base and J lost 2 bases. Looked up from germline, CDR1 is SGHDT and CDR2 is YYEEEE. This CDR3 reads CASSLPVPGQGETYEQYV. CDR3 coding DNA: TGTGCCAGCAGCTTGCCAGTACCGGGACAGGGAGAAACCTACGAGCAGTACGTC.

This clone has just one count. The chain combines TRBV6-5 with TRBJ2-7, with TRBD1 as a possible D gene (6 bases). This CDR3 is built from 14 residues. V gave up 5 bases and J gave up 2 bases, with 13 bases separating them. Per the germline V gene, CDR1 is MNHEY and CDR2 is SVGAGI. Here the CDR3 reads CASSLTTGAYEQYV. Here the CDR3 DNA reads TGTGCCAGCAGTCTGACGACAGGAGCCTACGAGCAGTACGTC.

This clone has just a few counts. The chain joins TRBV5-5 to TRBJ1-1; unclear D gene. Trimming stripped 1 base from V and 0 bases from J, with 10 bases between. Germline V gene sequence: CDR1 SGHKS, CDR2 YYEKEE (reference sequence). The CDR3 totals 15 residues. The CDR3 loop is CASSLSATLNTEAFF. As DNA, the CDR3 is TGTGCCAGCAGCTTGTCCGCTACTCTGAACACTGAAGCTTTCTTT.

This sequence joins TRBV3-1 (or the pseudogene TRBV3-2) and TRBJ1-1; 7 nucleotides line up with TRBD1. The CDR3 length is 15 residues. The V gene end was trimmed by 1 base and the J gene end by 3 bases; junction bases not matched to a gene: 5. Germline V gene lookup returns CDR1 LGHDT and CDR2 YNNKEL (reference sequence). This chain's CDR3 is CASSQGRGTDTEAFF. The CDR3 DNA reads TGTGCCAGCAGCCAAGGTCGGGGGACAGACACTGAAGCTTTCTTT.

The genes are TRBV19 and TRBJ1-5; TRBD1 is a possible D gene (5 bases). Trimming took 10 bases from V and 0 from J, leaving 10 bases between them. This CDR3 spans 13 amino acids. Germline-derived CDR1 and CDR2 are LNHDA and SQIVND (reference sequence). The CDR3 protein is CATQTDSNQPQHF. CDR3 nucleotides: TGTGCCACCCAGACAGATAGCAATCAGCCCCAGCATTTT. Together with reference TRBV19 and TRBJ1-5, the CDR3 gives the full variable domain: DGGITQSPKYLFRKEGQNVTLSCEQNLNHDAMYWYRQDPGQGLRLIYYSQIVNDFQKGDIAEGYSVSREKKESFPLTVTSAQKNPTAFYLCATQTDSNQPQHFGDGTRLSIL.

This clone was seen at least ten times. This chain joins TRBV5-1 and TRBJ1-1; a weak D match, TRBD1 (6 bases). Looked up from germline, CDR1 is SGHRS and CDR2 is YFSETQ. Trimming shortened V by 2 bases and J by 1 base, and 12 bases separated the two germline ends. The CDR3 is 15 residues long. In DNA form, the CDR3 reads TGCGCCAGCAGCTTAACAGGGAGTGGGAACACTGAAGCTTTCTTT. Residues: CASSLTGSGNTEAFF.

The chain recombines TRBV10-1 with TRBJ2-1, with TRBD2 matching over 8 bases. CDR3 size: 13 residues. Germline V CDR1 and CDR2: WNHNN, SYGVQD (reference sequence). V lost 3 bases and J lost 9; bases outside the gene matches: 4. Here the CDR3 DNA reads TGCGCCAGCAGTGATAGCGGGGTGGGTGAGCAGTTCTTC. Amino acids: CASSDSGVGEQFF.

This clone has only a few counts. The chain has TRBV10-2 and TRBJ1-2; D is perhaps TRBD1 (6 bases). Germline loops: CDR1 WSHSY, CDR2 SAAADI. The CDR3 consists of 12 residues. The V and J ends lost 6 bases and 8 bases respectively, with 13 bases between them. DNA for the CDR3: TGCGCCAGCAGCCCAGGGGTGGAAGGCTACACCTTC. It is translated as CASSPGVEGYTF.

The chain links TRBV24-1 to TRBJ2-5; 9 nucleotides line up with TRBD1. Germline V gene data show CDR1 as KGHDR and CDR2 as SFDVKD. The trim removed 5 bases at V and 1 base at J, leaving 4 bases unmatched. The CDR3 covers 15 residues. The CDR3: CATSAVTGGQETQYF. CDR3 bases: TGTGCCACCAGTGCTGTGACAGGGGGCCAAGAGACCCAGTACTTC.

The rearrangement uses TRBV19 and TRBJ1-5, with TRBD1 matching over 7 bases. V trimming: 8 bases; J trimming: 4 bases; junction bases outside the gene matches: 14. Germline CDR1 reads LNHDA; CDR2 reads SQIVND (reference sequence). The CDR3 contains 16 residues. The CDR3 DNA follows: TGTGCCAGTCACCCGGGACAGAACTTGCCAAATCAGCCCCAGCATTTT. Protein: CASHPGQNLPNQPQHF.

This clone was counted a few times. The V call is TRBV2, the J call TRBJ1-2; D is uncertain. From germline, CDR1 is SNHLY and CDR2 FYNNEI. V dropped 5 bases and J dropped 4 bases, with 17 bases sitting between them. The length of the CDR3 is 15 residues. CDR3 protein: CASSQSAGGGYGYTF. In nucleotides, the CDR3 is TGTGCCAGCAGTCAGTCGGCGGGAGGAGGCTATGGCTACACCTTC.

J is TRBJ2-6 and V is TRBV23-1; D possibly corresponds to TRBD2 (6 bases). TRBV23-1 is an open reading frame whose function is uncertain. The CDR3 covers 15 residues. V shed 4 bases and J shed 1 base, with 8 bases lying between them. Here the CDR3 DNA reads TGCGCCAGCAGTCCGGGGGAATCTGGGGCCAACGTCCTGACTTTC. This codes for CASSPGESGANVLTF.

This sequence joins TRBV14 and TRBJ2-7; TRBD1 matches at 7 bases. V shed 5 bases and J 5 bases; nucleotides not matched to a gene: 9. Germline CDR1 reads SGHDN; CDR2 reads FVKESK. The CDR3 has 14 amino acids. In nucleotides, the CDR3 is TGTGCCAGCAGCACCCGACAGGGCGCTAACGAGCAGTACTTC. Translating gives CASSTRQGANEQYF.

The chain links TRBV7-9 to TRBJ1-2, with 12 positions matching TRBD1. Trimming took 3 bases from V and 4 from J; bases not matched to a gene: 9. The CDR3 is 17 residues long. Per the germline V gene, CDR1 is SEHNR and CDR2 is FQNEAQ (reference sequence). The CDR3 region is CASSLGGQGAAIYGYTF. The CDR3 bases are TGTGCCAGCAGCTTGGGGGGACAGGGGGCGGCCATCTATGGCTACACCTTC.

The CDR3 DNA is TGTGCCAGCACGCGAGAGGGAGGGGTCAATCCGGAAGCTTTCTTT. This gives the protein CASTREGGVNPEAFF. The chain employs TRBV2 and TRBJ1-1, with D possibly TRBD1 on 5 matching bases. Germline loops: CDR1 SNHLY, CDR2 FYNNEI. This CDR3 comprises 15 residues. Trimming stripped 7 bases from V and 8 bases from J, with 23 bases between.

This clone was counted once. The chain links TRBV19 to TRBJ1-2; 7 bases are a match to TRBD1. Germline V gene data show CDR1 as LNHDA and CDR2 as SQIVND (reference sequence). The CDR3 consists of 12 residues. The V gene end was trimmed by 9 bases and the J gene end by 7 bases; junction bases not matched to a gene: 8. CDR3 nucleotides: TGTGCCAGCAGACAGGGTTTAAGTGGCTACACCTTC. Amino acid sequence: CASRQGLSGYTF.

This rearrangement joins TRBV30 to TRBJ2-2; a possible D gene is TRBD1 (5 bases). V was clipped by 4 bases and J by 2 bases, with 14 bases between them. The CDR3 is made up of 15 amino acids. The germline V gene has CDR1 GTSNPN and CDR2 SVGIG (reference sequence). The CDR3 nucleotides are TGTGCCTGGAACCATAGGGGTCGTAACACCGGGGAGCTGTTTTTT. Translated, it gives CAWNHRGRNTGELFF.

V usage is TRBV13 and J usage is TRBJ1-3, with D possibly being TRBD1 (5 bases). Germline V CDR1 and CDR2: PRHDT, FYEKMQ (reference sequence). Trimming shortened V by 5 bases and J by 4 bases, and 27 bases separated the two germline ends. The CDR3 is 19 amino acids. The DNA for the CDR3 is TGTGCCAGCAGCCCAAGCGGGAGAGTCTTCGGGGGTCGGGGAAACACCATATATTTT. Translation: CASSPSGRVFGGRGNTIYF.

J is TRBJ2-5 and V is TRBV3-1 (or the pseudogene TRBV3-2), with a weak D call TRBD2 (7 bases). The CDR3 is made up of 13 amino acids. V was clipped by 4 bases and J by 4 bases, with 10 bases between them. Germline CDR1 reads LGHDT; CDR2 reads YNNKEL (reference sequence). The CDR3: CASSRRGAETQYF. DNA of the CDR3: TGTGCCAGCAGCCGCCGGGGGGCAGAGACCCAGTACTTC.

This sequence joins TRBV19 and TRBJ1-1; the D gene is possibly TRBD1 (6 bases). This CDR3 is 10 amino acids long. V lost 6 bases to trimming and J lost 7 bases, with 6 bases between them. CDR1 is LNHDA and CDR2 is SQIVND in the germline V gene (reference sequence). CDR3 sequence reads: CASRQGEAFF. CDR3 DNA sequence: TGTGCCAGTAGACAGGGTGAAGCTTTCTTT.

The V call is TRBV7-6, the J call TRBJ2-1; the match to TRBD2 covers 8 bases. The V gene's germline CDR1 is SGHVS and CDR2 FNYEAQ. This CDR3 comprises 16 residues. The V gene end was trimmed by 1 base and the J gene end by 7 bases; junction bases not matched to a gene: 9. In nucleotides, the CDR3 is TGTGCCAGCAGCTTAGTCGCGGGGGGCGCGGGGAATGAGCAGTTCTTC. Encoded protein: CASSLVAGGAGNEQFF.

This chain links TRBV6-5 with TRBJ1-1; D gene unclear. Germline CDR1 MNHEY, CDR2 SVGAGI. The CDR3 has 15 residues. Trimming took off 2 bases at V and 0 bases at J, with 10 bases between the two ends. CDR3 residues: CASSYAARLNTEAFF. Written as DNA, the CDR3 is TGTGCCAGCAGTTACGCGGCACGGCTGAACACTGAAGCTTTCTTT.